This TCR beta chain was sequenced during a study of shared clonotypes between healthy human individuals. Study-level background: Per donor, three plates held CD4 naive cells, three held CD4 memory, two held CD8 naive and one held CD8 memory.

Comments on this clone: Its target is unknown.

Genomic DNA of each subset was evenly split across several immunoSEQ plates. In the source study's methods: Filtering was not the same, since immunoSEQ gave junction-only sequences without quality scores. Some clones are missing from TCRdb's copy, which holds only in-frame ones; the method was immunoSEQ multiplex PCR. The V and J calls and the clone size are those of that table, but D and trimming were determined from the DNA. This table has around 2,000,000 clones, just under 95% appearing once. As defined, naive CD8 cells were CD45RO-negative and positively selected for CCR7, with terminally differentiated effector memory CD45RA+ cells excluded. Regarding the study as a whole: Clonotype sharing across a handful of donors was observed for roughly 5% of naive CD4 clonotypes.

Germline V CDR1 and CDR2: SQVTM, ANQGSEA. This CDR3 has 15 amino acids. V dropped 0 bases and J dropped 1 base, with 13 bases sitting between them. This rearrangement joins TRBV29-1 to TRBJ2-7; D remains unclear. The sample was naive CD8+ T cells sorted from blood. The sequence came from a man in his late teens or twenties in good health. The CDR3 spells CSVEDYTGFSYEQYF. The DNA for the CDR3 is TGCAGCGTTGAAGATTATACGGGTTTTTCCTACGAGCAGTACTTC.